This T cell receptor (beta chain) was recovered during a study of T cell changes during pregnancy in multiple sclerosis. Assay used: immunoSEQ multiplex PCR; TCRdb lists only in-frame clones, some missing. The profile shows approximately 90,000 clones, 91% of them singletons. Trimming at V came to 8 bases and at J to 6 bases, leaving 3 bases not matched to a gene. The CDR3 covers 13 residues. The germline V gene has CDR1 SNHLY and CDR2 FYNNEI. This TCR was sampled from a female donor in good health, enrolled as a control in a pregnancy study. Material: peripheral blood, obtained after pregnancy. The gene calls are TRBV2 and TRBJ2-7; 14 nucleotides match TRBD2. DNA of the CDR3: TGTGCCAGCTTGACTAGCGGGGGGGCCGAGCAGTACTTC. It encodes CASLTSGGAEQYF.